The next 16 T cell receptor beta chains were all read from a single sample in a study of T-cell reconstitution after alpha-beta-depleted transplantation in children. Unique molecular identifiers were incorporated during preparation of the TCRbeta library. Via MiXCR, TCRdb re-called the PCR reads, giving one row per CDR3 protein. The sample contains some 590,000 distinct CDR3 sequences, roughly a tenth of which appear only once. This material consisted of PBMCs from the stem cell graft donor, taken from the stem cell graft. The receptors here all came from a human donor who donated a stem cell graft to a child with acute myeloid leukemia.

This clonotype appeared a few times. The rearrangement links TRBV6-2 or TRBV6-3 to TRBJ2-1, with D maybe TRBD2 (6 bases). Deletions cut 2 bases from V and 6 bases from J, with 11 bases between. CDR1 and CDR2 (germline): MNHEY, SVGEGT. The CDR3 runs 14 residues. Written as DNA, the CDR3 is TGTGCCAGCAGTTACGGAGCGGGTCTCAATGAGCAGTTCTTC. It is translated as CASSYGAGLNEQFF.

The chain employs TRBV12-3 or TRBV12-4 and TRBJ1-2; TRBD1 agrees at 8 bases. V shed 6 bases and J 5 bases; nucleotides not matched to a gene: 11. There are 15 residues in the CDR3. The CDR3 is CASRAGTGGEYGYTF. CDR3 sequence (DNA): TGTGCCAGCAGGGCCGGGACAGGAGGGGAGTATGGCTACACCTTC.

This rearrangement joins TRBV6-1 to TRBJ1-2; TRBD1 matches at 10 bases. V lost 3 bases and J lost 7; bases outside the gene matches: 5. The CDR3 has 14 residues. Germline CDR1 and CDR2: MNHNS and SASEGT. This chain's CDR3 is CASSDGQGVRGYTF. In nucleotides, the CDR3 is TGTGCCAGCAGTGACGGACAGGGGGTCCGTGGCTACACCTTC.

This clonotype was observed at least ten times. The V and J genes are TRBV20-1 and TRBJ2-1; 8 nucleotides match TRBD1. CDR1 is DFQATT, CDR2 SNEGSKA, per germline (reference sequence). The CDR3 totals 14 residues. After removal of 5 bases from V and 7 bases from J, the junction contained 10 bases not matched to a gene. CDR3 in amino acids: CSAETGTGLNEQFF. The CDR3 DNA reads as TGCAGTGCTGAAACCGGGACAGGATTAAATGAGCAGTTCTTC.

This clonotype was detected once. The J gene is TRBJ2-3, the V gene TRBV12-3 or TRBV12-4; TRBD1 aligns across 8 bases. This CDR3 has 15 residues. V dropped 7 bases and J dropped 9; count of bases not matched to a gene: 15. The CDR3 nucleotides read TGTGCCAGCATCCTTCAGGGGGCTTTGTCCCAAACGCAGTATTTT. Translating gives CASILQGALSQTQYF.

This clonotype was observed at least ten times. The chain is built from TRBV7-6 and TRBJ2-7, with unresolved D. Germline-derived CDR1 and CDR2 are SGHVS and FNYEAQ. The CDR3 is 13 residues long. V dropped 1 base and J dropped 5 bases, with 9 bases sitting between them. The CDR3 region has the DNA TGTGCCAGCAGCTTAGAGGTAGCTAACGAGCAGTACTTC. It encodes CASSLEVANEQYF.

This clonotype has a handful of counts. The CDR3 nucleotides are TGTGCCAGCAGCTTAGTGGGGACAGGGGGCGAAAAACTGTTTTTT. It codes for CASSLVGTGGEKLFF. V is TRBV7-2 and J is TRBJ1-4, with 12 nucleotides matching TRBD1. The CDR3 loop spans 15 amino acids. After removal of 1 base from V and 8 bases from J, the junction contained 2 bases not matched to a gene. Germline V CDR1 and CDR2: SGHTA, FQGNSA.

The genes are TRBV15 and TRBJ2-3, with 11 nucleotides matching TRBD2. V gave up 2 bases and J gave up 4 bases; unmatched junction bases: 11. This CDR3 region has 18 residues. The germline gives CDR1 LNHNV, CDR2 YYDKDF (reference sequence). In nucleotides, the CDR3 is TGTGCCACCAGCAGATCCGGACTAGCGGGCCCTCTCGCAGATACGCAGTATTTT. Encoded protein: CATSRSGLAGPLADTQYF.

This chain uses TRBV3-1 with TRBJ2-2; 7 positions agree with TRBD1. CDR1 and CDR2 (germline): LGHDT, YNNKEL (reference sequence). This CDR3 comprises 13 residues. The V gene end was trimmed by 9 bases and the J gene end by 4 bases; junction bases not matched to a gene: 5. CDR3 nucleotide sequence: TGTGCCAGTAGGGACAGACCCACCGGGGAGCTGTTTTTT. Protein: CASRDRPTGELFF.

This clonotype was seen only a few times. The rearrangement links TRBV3-1 to TRBJ2-7; 8 nucleotides match TRBD2. The ends lost 4 bases at V and 1 base at J; junction bases unmatched: 9. There are 16 residues in the CDR3. CDR1 is LGHDT, CDR2 YNNKEL, per germline (reference sequence). CDR3 DNA: TGTGCCAGCAGCCCCAACCCGGGACTAGTATCCTACGAGCAGTACTTC. Protein product: CASSPNPGLVSYEQYF.

CDR3 nucleotide sequence: TGTGCCAGCAGCCAATCCACCGGGACTAGCGTTACCGGGGAGCTGTTTTTT. This sequence encodes CASSQSTGTSVTGELFF. V and J are TRBV7-9 and TRBJ2-2, with 10 bases lining up with TRBD2. V was pared by 5 bases and J by 5 bases, with 11 bases of the junction left unmatched. This CDR3 is built from 17 residues. Germline assignment: CDR1 SEHNR and CDR2 FQNEAQ (reference sequence).

The chain couples TRBV7-8 to TRBJ2-1; 12 bases map to TRBD2. Losses at the gene ends were 5 bases for V and 5 bases for J; bases not matched to a gene: 4. CDR1 SGHVS and CDR2 FQNEAQ come from the germline V gene. CDR3 length: 15 amino acids. The CDR3 sequence is CASSAPSGRDNEQFF. In nucleotides, the CDR3 is TGTGCCAGCAGCGCCCCTAGCGGGAGGGACAATGAGCAGTTCTTC.

This clonotype was picked up a small number of times. DNA of the CDR3: TGCAGCGTTAGGAAGGGGGCCCTTGAAGCTTTCTTT. Amino acids: CSVRKGALEAFF. The V gene is TRBV29-1, the J gene TRBJ1-1; TRBD1 agrees at 7 bases. Germline lookup yields CDR1 SQVTM and CDR2 ANQGSEA. The CDR3 extends over 12 amino acids. Trimming removed 5 bases from V and 7 bases from J; junction bases left unmatched: 7.

This clonotype was seen more than once but under ten times. J is TRBJ2-1 and V is TRBV28; 12 bases are shared with TRBD2. The CDR3 has 16 amino acids. CDR1 is MDHEN and CDR2 is SYDVKM in the germline V gene. Unmatched junction bases numbered 7, after V lost 6 bases and J lost 4 bases. As DNA, the CDR3 is TGTGCCAGCAGGTCGAGTGGACTAGCGGGGTACAATGAGCAGTTCTTC. This codes for CASRSSGLAGYNEQFF.

This sequence joins TRBV9 and TRBJ2-2; D gene ambiguous. Germline CDR1 SGDLS, CDR2 YYNGEE. V gave up 3 bases and J gave up 6 bases, with 12 bases separating them. The CDR3 is 14 residues long. CDR3 residues: CASSAPAFSGELFF. In DNA form, the CDR3 reads TGTGCCAGCAGCGCCCCAGCCTTTTCCGGGGAGCTGTTTTTT.

This clonotype was found many times. The V gene is TRBV20-1, the J gene TRBJ2-1; D uncertain. The CDR3 is 11 residues long. Per the germline V gene, CDR1 is DFQATT and CDR2 is SNEGSKA (reference sequence). Trimming took 1 base from V and 10 from J, leaving 8 bases between them. The CDR3 region has the DNA TGCAGTGCTAGAGCTCACTACGAGCAGTTCTTC. Its translation: CSARAHYEQFF.